What follows are 4 T cell receptor beta chains derived from one specimen sequenced in a study of OX40 agonist ivuxolimab in advanced cancers. The library was built by means of the immunoSEQ multiplex PCR assay. TCRdb's version of the immuneACCESS table is confined to in-frame rearrangements and falls short of the full clone set. An unresolved V gene accounts for under half of the shortfall where checked; the remainder is of unknown origin. For this sample the table gives fewer than 4,000 clones, of which 80% were detected only once. The top ten clonotypes cover approximately 30% of the sample. Sequencing used CD4+ or CD8+ T cells sorted from blood, obtained in a trial of the OX40 agonist ivuxolimab. The receptors stem from an adult with an advanced solid tumor such as melanoma, head and neck, liver or kidney cancer.

The chain combines TRBV7-9 with TRBJ2-1; 10 bases map to TRBD2. The CDR3 runs 16 residues. The germline gives CDR1 SEHNR, CDR2 FQNEAQ (reference sequence). After removal of 5 bases from V and 6 bases from J, the junction contained 10 bases not matched to a gene. The CDR3 loop reads CASSPQEREGSNEQFF. CDR3 sequence (DNA): TGTGCCAGCAGCCCACAGGAGCGGGAGGGAAGCAATGAGCAGTTCTTC.

This clone showed up just once. This chain connects TRBV13 to TRBJ1-1; 7 positions match TRBD1. The CDR3 runs 16 residues. CDR1 and CDR2 from the germline V gene are PRHDT and FYEKMQ (reference sequence). The V gene end was trimmed by 5 bases and the J gene end by 1 base; junction bases not matched to a gene: 10. CDR3 in DNA: TGTGCCAGCAGCCCGAGCGACCGACAGGGGAACACTGAAGCTTTCTTT. It codes for CASSPSDRQGNTEAFF.

The rearrangement uses TRBV19 and TRBJ2-7, with 7 positions matching TRBD1. V shed 4 bases, J shed 0 bases, and the junction held 12 bases outside the gene matches. Per germline, CDR1 LNHDA and CDR2 SQIVND (reference sequence). This CDR3 region has 17 residues. CDR3 residues: CASSRNPRDRDSYEQYF. The CDR3 nucleotides are TGTGCCAGTAGTAGAAACCCCCGGGACAGAGACTCCTACGAGCAGTACTTC.

The chain uses TRBV19 and TRBJ1-5, with D tentatively TRBD1 (5 bases). This CDR3 region has 15 residues. The germline gives CDR1 LNHDA, CDR2 SQIVND (reference sequence). Trimming stripped 6 bases from V and 3 bases from J, with 15 bases between. This chain's CDR3 is CASSPPRGYNQPQHF. The CDR3 region has the DNA TGTGCCAGTAGCCCCCCCCGGGGGTACAATCAGCCCCAGCATTTT.